The 26 T cell receptor beta chains reported below all come from one sample, sequenced in a study of vaccination and CD4 T cells after COVID-19. The Oncomine TCR Beta short-read assay generated sequence data from the DNA of cultured CD4+ T cells. Each CDR3 protein gets one entry after TCRdb re-called the PCR reads with MiXCR. This sample has 520 or so distinct CDR3 sequences, with approximately 15% found just once. Regarding treatment: approximately 9-day PBMC culture with coronavirus spike peptide pools or control peptides (ViraFEST assay). According to the study, CD4+ T cells from the unexposed donor were gathered ahead of the COVID-19 pandemic (2011-2018). No antigen has been assigned to these receptors. Sequences were obtained from CD4+ T cells from blood, cultured in vitro. The receptors come from a human donor in good health.

A few counts support this clonotype. The chain employs TRBV28 and TRBJ2-7; D may be TRBD1 (5 bases). The CDR3 runs 13 residues. Germline CDR1 is MDHEN and CDR2 is SYDVKM. V was pared by 3 bases and J by 2 bases, with 8 bases between. CDR3 DNA sequence: TGTGCCAGCAGTTTCACAGGCACCTACGAGCAGTACTTC. Translated, it gives CASSFTGTYEQYF.

This clonotype is classed as medium-sized (0.01 to 0.1%). The V call is TRBV19, the J call TRBJ1-1; 8 bases agree with TRBD1. CDR1 is LNHDA and CDR2 is SQIVND in the germline V gene (reference sequence). Trimming cost V 4 bases and J 4 bases; bases outside gene matches: 17. This CDR3 region has 18 residues. CDR3: CASSKTIPGQVSSTEAFF. DNA for the CDR3: TGTGCCAGTAGTAAGACAATACCGGGACAGGTTTCTTCCACTGAAGCTTTCTTT.

The J gene is TRBJ2-1, the V gene TRBV4-1; TRBD2 matches at 12 bases. After removal of 6 bases from V and 7 bases from J, the junction contained 7 bases not matched to a gene. Germline loops: CDR1 MGHRA, CDR2 YSYEKL. This CDR3 has 15 residues. CDR3 sequence reads: CASRPGLAGRNEQFF. The CDR3 DNA is TGCGCCAGCAGACCAGGACTAGCGGGAAGAAATGAGCAGTTCTTC.

The chain has TRBV3-1 and TRBJ2-7, with D possibly being TRBD1 (5 bases). CDR3 size: 14 residues. Germline CDR1 and CDR2: LGHDT and YNNKEL (reference sequence). The germline V and J ends were trimmed by 1 base and 1 base, with 8 bases remaining between them. For the CDR3, the DNA is TGTGCCAGCAGCCAAGCACAGGCTTCCTACGAGCAGTACTTC. Protein product: CASSQAQASYEQYF.

This clonotype was seen only a few times. The chain carries TRBV5-1 and TRBJ1-5, with unresolved D. The V and J ends lost 3 bases and 9 bases respectively, with 19 bases between them. This CDR3 is 15 amino acids long. Germline V gene sequence: CDR1 SGHRS, CDR2 YFSETQ. CDR3 DNA: TGCGCCAGCAGCTCTTCAGGTCCAAAAAGCGGGCCCCAGCATTTT. Translating gives CASSSSGPKSGPQHF.

This clonotype appeared a few times. The chain employs TRBV6-5 and TRBJ1-4, with D uncertain. The V gene lost 3 bases and the J gene lost 4 bases, with 15 bases spanning the gap. CDR3 length: 16 amino acids. Germline V lookup: CDR1 MNHEY, CDR2 SVGAGI. The CDR3: CASSYTRRRLNEKLFF. CDR3 DNA sequence: TGTGCCAGCAGTTATACCCGACGACGGCTTAATGAAAAACTGTTTTTT.

This sequence joins TRBV4-1 and TRBJ2-5; 9 bases line up with TRBD2. V shed 4 bases and J 3 bases; nucleotides not matched to a gene: 6. The CDR3 loop spans 15 amino acids. Germline CDR1 and CDR2: MGHRA and YSYEKL. The CDR3 coding sequence is TGCGCCAGCAGCCGCGCAGGGACTAGCAAAGAGACCCAGTACTTC. Translating it yields CASSRAGTSKETQYF.

Judged by abundance, this clonotype is large (0.1 to 1%). This chain links TRBV20-1 with TRBJ1-2; D unclear. Germline CDR1 and CDR2: DFQATT and SNEGSKA (reference sequence). This CDR3 is 14 amino acids long. V shed 6 bases and J shed 5 bases, with 19 bases lying between them. The CDR3 DNA is TGCAGTGCGAAGAAATCCAGGACGGAATATGGCTACACCTTC. Protein product: CSAKKSRTEYGYTF.

This clonotype was detected a few times. This sequence joins TRBV7-9 and TRBJ2-1, with 10 positions matching TRBD2. The germline CDR1 and CDR2 sequences are SEHNR and FQNEAQ (reference sequence). The CDR3 consists of 18 residues. Trimming at V came to 1 base and at J to 6 bases, leaving 12 bases not matched to a gene. The CDR3 loop is CASSLVLGAGGPSNEQFF. The CDR3 DNA reads as TGTGCCAGCAGCTTAGTTCTCGGAGCGGGGGGGCCGAGCAATGAGCAGTTCTTC.

Judged by abundance, this clonotype is large (0.1 to 1%). This chain joins TRBV2 and TRBJ1-1; D is undetermined. The germline CDR1 and CDR2 sequences are SNHLY and FYNNEI. The CDR3 is 13 residues long. Trimming shortened V by 4 bases and J by 4 bases, and 10 bases separated the two germline ends. CDR3 amino acids: CASSGAGITEAFF. DNA of the CDR3: TGTGCCAGCAGTGGGGCGGGGATCACTGAAGCTTTCTTT.

By sample fraction, this clonotype is medium-sized (0.01 to 0.1%). The chain couples TRBV7-3 to TRBJ1-5; D is unresolved. Trimming stripped 5 bases from V and 6 bases from J, with 11 bases between. The CDR3 sequence is 13 residues long. Germline V CDR1 and CDR2: SGHTA, FQGTGA. As DNA, the CDR3 is TGTGCCAGCAGCCGTCAAGAGGGTCAGCCCCAGCATTTT. It specifies CASSRQEGQPQHF.

The rearrangement uses TRBV30 and TRBJ1-5; D is undetermined. Trimming shortened V by 0 bases and J by 4 bases, and 7 bases separated the two germline ends. CDR1 GTSNPN and CDR2 SVGIG come from the germline V gene (reference sequence). The CDR3 runs to 13 residues. In DNA, the CDR3 is TGTGCCTGGAGTGTCAAGTCGAATCAGCCCCAGCATTTT. Amino acid sequence: CAWSVKSNQPQHF.

Sample share makes this clonotype large. The chain has TRBV6-1 and TRBJ1-2, with TRBD1 matching 7 bases. Germline values: CDR1 MNHNS, CDR2 SASEGT. This CDR3 spans 14 amino acids. J gave up 3 bases and V 8 bases, and 9 bases lay outside the gene matches. In DNA, the CDR3 is TGTGCCAGCGAGCTAACTACAGGGGACTATGGCTACACCTTC. Translated: CASELTTGDYGYTF.

This clonotype is classed as large. The chain uses TRBV2 and TRBJ2-7, with unresolved D. The V and J ends lost 10 bases and 9 bases respectively, with 10 bases between them. Germline-derived CDR1 and CDR2 are SNHLY and FYNNEI. The length of the CDR3 is 9 residues. CDR3 sequence (DNA): TGTGCCAACCCGACCCGGCAGTACTTC. This translates into CANPTRQYF.

This clonotype is deemed hyperexpanded. J is TRBJ1-2 and V is TRBV6-2 or TRBV6-3; TRBD1 agrees at 8 bases. V lost 6 bases and J lost 2; bases outside the gene matches: 5. Germline CDR1 and CDR2: MNHEY and SVGEGT. This CDR3 has 14 amino acids. The CDR3 protein is CASSQGTGNYGYTF. Here the CDR3 DNA reads TGTGCCAGCAGCCAGGGGACAGGAAACTATGGCTACACCTTC.

This clonotype was detected once. The chain is built from TRBV6-2 or TRBV6-3 and TRBJ2-7, with D uncertain. The CDR3 runs to 11 residues. Germline V lookup: CDR1 MNHEY, CDR2 SVGEGT. The V gene lost 11 bases and the J gene lost 3 bases, with 11 bases spanning the gap. CDR3 in amino acids: CAGSLGYEQYF. CDR3 in DNA: TGTGCCGGGTCGCTGGGCTACGAGCAGTACTTC.

CDR3: CASSFGRDYEQYF. DNA of the CDR3: TGTGCCAGCAGTTTCGGCAGGGACTACGAGCAGTACTTC. The rearrangement uses TRBV12-3 or TRBV12-4 and TRBJ2-7; perhaps TRBD1 as D (5 bases). The CDR3 totals 13 residues. The V end lost 3 bases, the J end lost 3 bases, and 9 bases lay between the germline ends.

This clonotype is termed large (0.1 to 1%). This chain links TRBV7-2 with TRBJ1-2; a weak D match, TRBD1 (5 bases). Trimming cost V 0 bases and J 8 bases, with 19 bases left between them. Germline CDR1 is SGHTA and CDR2 is FQGNSA. The CDR3 spans 16 residues. This CDR3 is CASSLAKLDGHIGYTF. CDR3 DNA sequence: TGTGCCAGCAGCTTAGCCAAATTAGACGGACATATCGGCTACACCTTC.

The V call is TRBV29-1, the J call TRBJ1-1; D might be TRBD1 (5 bases). The CDR3 spans 14 residues. Germline CDR1 reads SQVTM; CDR2 reads ANQGSEA. V was trimmed by 6 bases and J by 4 bases, leaving 18 bases between them. In DNA, the CDR3 is TGCAGCGTCGCGAAACTTGGGGGTTCCACTGAAGCTTTCTTT. Protein product: CSVAKLGGSTEAFF. Full variable domain (outside the CDR3, taken from reference TRBV29-1 and TRBJ1-1): SAVISQKPSRDICQRGTSLTIQCQVDSQVTMMFWYRQQPGQSLTLIATANQGSEATYESGFVIDKFPISRPNLTFSTLTVSNMSPEDSSIYLCSVAKLGGSTEAFFGQGTRLTVV.

Of note for this clonotype: This sequence may be a read error, since a much larger clone differs from it by one base. The chain joins TRBV20-1 to TRBJ2-1; D could derive from TRBD1 or TRBD2 (5 bases each). The CDR3 covers 19 residues. Looked up from germline, CDR1 is DFQATT and CDR2 is SNEGSKA (reference sequence). In DNA, the CDR3 is TGCAGTGCTAGTGGTGGCAGTGCCCTCCCGGGACCAGTTTACAATGGGCAGTTCTTC. This codes for CSASGGSALPGPVYNGQFF.

The genes are TRBV11-3 and TRBJ2-7; a weak D match, TRBD2 (6 bases). The CDR3 is 15 residues long. The V gene's germline CDR1 is SGHNT and CDR2 YENEEA. V lost 5 bases and J 2 bases, leaving 16 bases between the germline ends. The CDR3 is CASSPGLTNTYEQYF. Written as DNA, the CDR3 is TGTGCCAGCAGCCCCGGACTAACCAACACCTACGAGCAGTACTTC.

By proportion, this clonotype is medium-sized. This rearrangement joins TRBV6-1 to TRBJ2-7; 7 nucleotides line up with TRBD2. V gave up 8 bases and J gave up 0 bases; unmatched junction bases: 1. The germline gives CDR1 MNHNS, CDR2 SASEGT. The CDR3 totals 12 residues. CDR3 protein: CASGTNSYEQYF. CDR3 in DNA: TGTGCCAGCGGGACTAACTCCTACGAGCAGTACTTC.

By sample share, this clonotype is large (0.1 to 1%). This chain connects TRBV2 to TRBJ2-1; D ambiguous. Germline V gives CDR1 SNHLY, CDR2 FYNNEI. The CDR3 is 14 residues long. Trimming shortened V by 7 bases and J by 3 bases, and 13 bases separated the two germline ends. The CDR3 loop reads CASNPGGHYNEQFF. The CDR3 nucleotides are TGTGCCAGCAACCCGGGCGGTCACTACAATGAGCAGTTCTTC.

The CDR3 is CSVPDRARFEAFF. The CDR3 DNA sequence: TGCAGCGTCCCGGACAGGGCGCGCTTTGAAGCTTTCTTT. This chain joins TRBV29-1 and TRBJ1-1; 8 bases are a match to TRBD1. The CDR3 is 13 amino acids. Germline values: CDR1 SQVTM, CDR2 ANQGSEA. The ends lost 6 bases at V and 7 bases at J; junction bases unmatched: 10. The full variable domain, its missing parts supplied by reference TRBV29-1 and TRBJ1-1, is SAVISQKPSRDICQRGTSLTIQCQVDSQVTMMFWYRQQPGQSLTLIATANQGSEATYESGFVIDKFPISRPNLTFSTLTVSNMSPEDSSIYLCSVPDRARFEAFFGQGTRLTVV.

By sample fraction, this clonotype is medium-sized (0.01 to 0.1%). The chain joins TRBV7-9 to TRBJ1-2, with 7 bases aligning to TRBD1. Germline CDR1 and CDR2: SEHNR and FQNEAQ (reference sequence). With V trimmed by 5 bases and J by 6 bases, 3 bases remained unmatched. The CDR3 extends over 12 amino acids. This CDR3 is CASSDTGDGYTF. The CDR3 nucleotides read TGTGCCAGCAGCGATACAGGGGATGGCTACACCTTC.

This clonotype rates as large. The chain uses TRBV11-3 and TRBJ1-2; tentative D call: TRBD1 (5 bases). V was pared by 1 base and J by 7 bases, with 22 bases between. The CDR3 is 17 residues long. Germline CDR1 is SGHNT and CDR2 is YENEEA. CDR3 sequence reads: CASSLGPARVGLCGYTF. In DNA form, the CDR3 reads TGTGCCAGCAGCTTAGGGCCCGCCAGGGTAGGGCTCTGTGGCTACACCTTC.